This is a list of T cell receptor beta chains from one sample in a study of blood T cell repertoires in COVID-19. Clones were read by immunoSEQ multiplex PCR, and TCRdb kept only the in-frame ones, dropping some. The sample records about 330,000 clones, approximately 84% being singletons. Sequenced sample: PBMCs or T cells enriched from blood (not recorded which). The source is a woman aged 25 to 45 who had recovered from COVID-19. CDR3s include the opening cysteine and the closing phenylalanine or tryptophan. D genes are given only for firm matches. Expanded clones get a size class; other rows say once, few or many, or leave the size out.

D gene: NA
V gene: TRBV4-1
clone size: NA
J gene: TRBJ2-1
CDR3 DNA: TGCGCCAGCAGCCATCCACTAGGCGGGGAGCAGTTCTTC
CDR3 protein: CASSHPLGGEQFF

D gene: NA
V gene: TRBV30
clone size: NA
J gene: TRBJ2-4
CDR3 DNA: TGTGCCTCCAAAGGGGTTACGAAAAACATTCAGTACTTC
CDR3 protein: CASKGVTKNIQYF

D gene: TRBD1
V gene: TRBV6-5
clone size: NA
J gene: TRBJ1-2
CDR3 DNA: TGTGCCAGCAGTTACTCGCGACAGGGCTTATCAGATGGCTACACCTTC
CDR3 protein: CASSYSRQGLSDGYTF

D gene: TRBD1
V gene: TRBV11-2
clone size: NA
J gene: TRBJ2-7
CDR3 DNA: TGTGCCAGCAGCCCCCAGCGGGGACAGGGAGGCGAGCAGTACTTC
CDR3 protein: CASSPQRGQGGEQYF

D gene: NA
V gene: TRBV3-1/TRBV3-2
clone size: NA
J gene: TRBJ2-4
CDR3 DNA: TGTGCCAGCAGCCACGGCGACAGTCGGAAAAACATTCAGTACTTC
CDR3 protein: CASSHGDSRKNIQYF

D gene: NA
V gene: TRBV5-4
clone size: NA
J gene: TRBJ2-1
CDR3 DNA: TGTGCCAGCAGCTTGGAAGCTTATAGCTCCTACAATGAGCAGTTCTTC
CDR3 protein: CASSLEAYSSYNEQFF

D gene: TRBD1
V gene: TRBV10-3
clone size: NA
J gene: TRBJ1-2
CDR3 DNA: TGTGCCATCACCCAAGGGGGACAGGGCTATGGCTACACCTTC
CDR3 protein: CAITQGGQGYGYTF

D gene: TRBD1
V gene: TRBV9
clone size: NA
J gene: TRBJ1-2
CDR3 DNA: TGTGCCAGCAGCGGGCGGACAGGGGGATTTAACTATGGCTACACCTTC
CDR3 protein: CASSGRTGGFNYGYTF

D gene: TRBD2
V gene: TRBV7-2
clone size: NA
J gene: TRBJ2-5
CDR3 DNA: TGTGCCAGCAGCCCGGGACTAGCGCGAGAGACCCAGTACTTC
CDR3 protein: CASSPGLARETQYF

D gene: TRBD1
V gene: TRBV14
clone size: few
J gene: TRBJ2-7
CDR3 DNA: TGTGCCAGCAGCCAAGGTCAGGGGGCTTACTACGAGCAGTACTTC
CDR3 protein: CASSQGQGAYYEQYF

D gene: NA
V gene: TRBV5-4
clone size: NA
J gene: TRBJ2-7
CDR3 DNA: TGTGCCAGCAGCTCCAGGGGCCTCGCCCACGAGCAGTACTTC
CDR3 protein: CASSSRGLAHEQYF

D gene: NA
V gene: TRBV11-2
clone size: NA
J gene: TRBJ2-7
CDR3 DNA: TGTGCCAGCAGCTCCGGGTCCGGGGGGCGGTGGGACGAGCAGTACTTC
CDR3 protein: CASSSGSGGRWDEQYF

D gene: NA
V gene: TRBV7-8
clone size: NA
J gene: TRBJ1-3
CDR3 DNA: TGTGCCAGCAGCTTACTTCAGGCGAAGGAAAACACCATATATTTT
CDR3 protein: CASSLLQAKENTIYF

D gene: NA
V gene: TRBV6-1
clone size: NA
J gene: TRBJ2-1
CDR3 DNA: TGTGCCAGCAGTGATAAGCCAGCGAGGGTTGAGCAGTTCTTC
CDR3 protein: CASSDKPARVEQFF

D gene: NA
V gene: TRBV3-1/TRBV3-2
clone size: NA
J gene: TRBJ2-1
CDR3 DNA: TGTGCCAGCAGCCAAGGCAGGGGCGCGGTCAATGAGCAGTTCTTC
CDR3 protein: CASSQGRGAVNEQFF

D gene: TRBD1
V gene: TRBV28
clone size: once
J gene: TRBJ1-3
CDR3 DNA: TGTGCCAGCAGTTTAGAGCAGGGGGACGACACCATATATTTT
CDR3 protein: CASSLEQGDDTIYF

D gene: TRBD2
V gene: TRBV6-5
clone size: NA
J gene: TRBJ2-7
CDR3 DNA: TGTGCCAGCAGTACGGGGGGAATGGGGGTGAGCGAGCAGTACTTC
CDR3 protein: CASSTGGMGVSEQYF

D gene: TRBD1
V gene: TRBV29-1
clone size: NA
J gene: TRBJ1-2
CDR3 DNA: TGCAGCGTTGAAGATCAACACAGGGGAGGCTACACCTTC
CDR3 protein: CSVEDQHRGGYTF

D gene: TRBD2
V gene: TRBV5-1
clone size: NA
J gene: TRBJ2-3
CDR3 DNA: TGCGCCAGCAGCTTGGGAAACGCGGGGGGGCCTAGCACAGATACGCAGTATTTT
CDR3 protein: CASSLGNAGGPSTDTQYF

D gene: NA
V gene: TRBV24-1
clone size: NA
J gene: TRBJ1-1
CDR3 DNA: TGTGCCACCAGTGATTCGGGTCTGAACACTGAAGCTTTCTTT
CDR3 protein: CATSDSGLNTEAFF

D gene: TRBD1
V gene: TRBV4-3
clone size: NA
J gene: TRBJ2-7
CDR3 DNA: TGCGCCAGCAGCCAAGATTTCGCCAGGGGGCGTGAGCAGTACTTC
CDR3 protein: CASSQDFARGREQYF

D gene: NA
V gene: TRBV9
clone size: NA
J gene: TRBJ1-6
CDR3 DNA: TGTGCCAGCAGCACAGATGGGGCCCATAATTCACCCCTCCACTTT
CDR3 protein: CASSTDGAHNSPLHF

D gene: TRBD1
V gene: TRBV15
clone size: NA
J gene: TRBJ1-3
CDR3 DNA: TGTGCCACCAGCAGAGAGGCGGGACAGGGGTCTGGAAACACCATATATTTT
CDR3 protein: CATSREAGQGSGNTIYF

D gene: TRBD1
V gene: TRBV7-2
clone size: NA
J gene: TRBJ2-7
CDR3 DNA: TGTGCTAGCAGCCTTCGGGACAGGAGCTACGAGCAGTACTTC
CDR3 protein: CASSLRDRSYEQYF

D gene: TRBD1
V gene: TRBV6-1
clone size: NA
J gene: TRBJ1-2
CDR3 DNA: TGTGCCAGCAGTGAATACACAGGGGATGGCTACACCTTC
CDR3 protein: CASSEYTGDGYTF

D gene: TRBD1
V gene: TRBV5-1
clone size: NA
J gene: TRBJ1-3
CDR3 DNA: TGCGCCAGCAGCTTGCCGGACAGGGGAGCTGGAAACACCATATATTTT
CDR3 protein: CASSLPDRGAGNTIYF

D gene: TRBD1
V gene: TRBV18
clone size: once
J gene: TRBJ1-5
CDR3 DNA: TGTGCCAGCTCACCCCAGGCACAGGGGGCTGTCAATCAGCCCCAGCATTTT
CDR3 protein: CASSPQAQGAVNQPQHF

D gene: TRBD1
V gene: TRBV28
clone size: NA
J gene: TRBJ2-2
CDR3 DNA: TGTGCCAGCAGTTTTAATTATGAGACAGGGCGGACCGGGGAGCTGTTTTTT
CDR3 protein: CASSFNYETGRTGELFF

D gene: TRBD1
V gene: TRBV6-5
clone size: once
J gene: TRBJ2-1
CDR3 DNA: TGTGCCAGTGATCGGGACAGCTCCTACAATGAGCAGTTCTTC
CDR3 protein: CASDRDSSYNEQFF

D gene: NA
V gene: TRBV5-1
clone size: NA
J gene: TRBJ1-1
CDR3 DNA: TGCGCCAGCAGCTCCGCGGGGGCTAGGAACACTGAAGCTTTCTTT
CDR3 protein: CASSSAGARNTEAFF

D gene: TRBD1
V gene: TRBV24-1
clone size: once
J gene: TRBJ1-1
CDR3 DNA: TGTGCCACCAGTGATTTGCACGTTGCCGACAGGGATTTAGCTTTCTTT
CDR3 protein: CATSDLHVADRDLAFF

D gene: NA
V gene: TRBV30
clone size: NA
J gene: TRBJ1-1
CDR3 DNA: TGTGCCAACCAACAGGGATGGGACACTGAAGCTTTCTTT
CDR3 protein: CANQQGWDTEAFF

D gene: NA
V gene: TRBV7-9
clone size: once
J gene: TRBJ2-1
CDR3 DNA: TGTGCCAGCAGCCTAACCCCAGGGAATGAGCAGTTCTTC
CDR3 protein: CASSLTPGNEQFF

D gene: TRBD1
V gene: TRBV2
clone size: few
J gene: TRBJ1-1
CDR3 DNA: TGTGCCAGCAGTGAACAGGGGGCAGGAGCTTTCTTT
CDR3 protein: CASSEQGAGAFF

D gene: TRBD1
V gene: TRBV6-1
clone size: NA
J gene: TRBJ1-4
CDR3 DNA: TGTGCCAGCAGTGAGAGGACAGGGGGAACTAATGAAAAACTGTTTTTT
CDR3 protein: CASSERTGGTNEKLFF

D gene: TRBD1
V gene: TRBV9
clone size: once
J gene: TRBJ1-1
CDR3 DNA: TGTGCCAGCAGCGCGGGGGACAGGGTGGTCACTGAAGCTTTCTTT
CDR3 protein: CASSAGDRVVTEAFF

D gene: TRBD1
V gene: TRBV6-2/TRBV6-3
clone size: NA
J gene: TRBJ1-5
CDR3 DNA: TGTGCCAGCAGTCCCGGGACAGGGGCCCAGGGCAATCAGCCCCAGCATTTT
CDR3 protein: CASSPGTGAQGNQPQHF

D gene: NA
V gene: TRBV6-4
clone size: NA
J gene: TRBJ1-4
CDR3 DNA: TGTGCCAGCAGTGGGGCATGGGCTAATGAAAAACTGTTTTTT
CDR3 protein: CASSGAWANEKLFF

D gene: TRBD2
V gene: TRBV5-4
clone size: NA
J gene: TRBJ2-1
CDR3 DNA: TGTGCCAGCAGCCCGGCGATTAGCGGGGTATACAATGAGCAGTTCTTC
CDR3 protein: CASSPAISGVYNEQFF